The rows below give T cell receptor beta chains drawn from one sample of a study of cytomegalovirus exposure and HLA in healthy donors. Assay used: immunoSEQ multiplex PCR; TCRdb lists only in-frame clones, some missing. This table holds under 200,000 clones, about 88% found once. Sequenced: PBMCs. All receptors come from a man aged 25-45 years in good health and CMV-seropositive. Both conserved end residues are part of each CDR3. The D gene is left open where the match is weak. Some rows mark clone size as missing; the rest say once, few, many or name a class of expanded clone.

v_gene	j_gene	d_gene	abundance	CDR3nt	CDR3aa
TRBV9	TRBJ1-1	.	.	TGTGCCAGCAGCGGAGATTCGGGGGGCGCTCCCCATGAAGCTTTCTTT	CASSGDSGGAPHEAFF
TRBV7-9	TRBJ2-5	TRBD1	.	TGTGCCAGCAGCTTCGACAGGGGGGCAGAGACCCAGTACTTC	CASSFDRGAETQYF
TRBV6-6	TRBJ1-4	.	.	TGTGCCAGCAGTGGGCGAGAGGGCGAAAAACTGTTTTTT	CASSGREGEKLFF
TRBV2	TRBJ2-7	.	.	TGTGCCAGCATGGAGGGATTCTCCTACGAGCAGTACTTC	CASMEGFSYEQYF
TRBV19	TRBJ1-2	.	.	TGTGCCAGTTCAGGGCAGGGTAACTATGGCTACACCTTC	CASSGQGNYGYTF
TRBV7-8	TRBJ1-2	TRBD1	.	TGTGCCAGCAGCTTTACCGGGACAGGGGACTACACCTTC	CASSFTGTGDYTF
TRBV7-3	TRBJ1-1	TRBD1	.	TGTGCCAGCAGCTTATCTACAGGGGTTCTCACTGAAGCTTTCTTT	CASSLSTGVLTEAFF
TRBV5-5	TRBJ2-1	TRBD2	.	TGTGCCAGCAGCCGGACTAGCGGGAGTAATTCACATGAGCAGTTCTTC	CASSRTSGSNSHEQFF
TRBV5-5	TRBJ1-4	TRBD1	.	TGTGCCAGCAGCGCGGACAGGCCGTTTCCAGCGAGTGGACTGTTTTTT	CASSADRPFPASGLFF
TRBV28	TRBJ1-1	.	.	TGTGCCAGCAGGCCCGAGTGGGGGGGCACTGAAGCTTTCTTT	CASRPEWGGTEAFF
TRBV5-1	TRBJ1-4	TRBD1	.	TGCGCCAGCAGCTTACTCCCAGGGGGCCAGGAAAAACTGTTTTTT	CASSLLPGGQEKLFF
TRBV28	TRBJ1-6	TRBD1	.	TGTGCCAGCAGCCTCGGACAGGGCGGGTCACCCCTCCACTTT	CASSLGQGGSPLHF
TRBV10-3	TRBJ1-1	TRBD1	.	TGTGCCATCAGCGTACAGGGGGCGAACACTGAAGCTTTCTTT	CAISVQGANTEAFF
TRBV5-6	TRBJ2-2	.	.	TGTGCCAGCAGTTTACGGGGTTCCGGGGAGCTGTTTTTT	CASSLRGSGELFF
TRBV2	TRBJ2-2	TRBD2	.	TGTGCCAGCAGTCCACTAGCGGGGGACAGCACCGGGGAGCTGTTTTTT	CASSPLAGDSTGELFF
TRBV6-1	TRBJ1-5	.	.	TGTGCCAGCAGTGAATGGGGCAGGGGCTATAGCAATCAGCCCCAGCATTTT	CASSEWGRGYSNQPQHF
TRBV4-3	TRBJ2-3	.	once	TGCGCCAGCAGCCCCCTCCATTCTATAGGGAGGAGCACAGATACGCAGTATTTT	CASSPLHSIGRSTDTQYF
TRBV7-3	TRBJ2-1	.	.	TGTGCCAGCAGCTTAACGTCGTACCCTCGGGATGAGCAGTTCTTC	CASSLTSYPRDEQFF
TRBV7-2	TRBJ2-7	TRBD2	.	TGTGCCAGCAGCGTTAGCGGGAGTGCCACCTACGAGCAGTACTTC	CASSVSGSATYEQYF
TRBV28	TRBJ2-5	.	.	TGTGCCAGCATCCATGCCCCGACAGGCGGCGGATTCCAAGAGACCCAGTACTTC	CASIHAPTGGGFQETQYF
TRBV5-4	TRBJ2-3	TRBD2	.	TGTGCCCACCGGGGGGGCCCCGATGATACGCAGTATTTT	CAHRGGPDDTQYF
TRBV18	TRBJ2-2	.	once	TGTGCCAGCTCACCTCCCAAGGGGGTGGCCGGGGAGCTGTTTTTT	CASSPPKGVAGELFF
TRBV4-2	TRBJ2-1	TRBD2	.	TGTGCCAGCAGTCTCGCCGGGACTAGCGGGAGTGGCTATGAGCAGTTCTTC	CASSLAGTSGSGYEQFF
TRBV5-1	TRBJ2-3	.	.	TGCGCCAGCTCCACTATAGCGCAGAGCACAGATACGCAGTATTTT	CASSTIAQSTDTQYF
TRBV6-1	TRBJ1-5	.	.	TGTGCCAGCAGTGGAGGAAGCAATCAGCCCCAGCATTTT	CASSGGSNQPQHF
TRBV4-2	TRBJ2-5	.	.	TGTGCCAGCAGCCAGAGGATCGGTAACCGTTTACAAGAGACCCAGTACTTC	CASSQRIGNRLQETQYF
TRBV18	TRBJ2-2	.	.	TGTGCCAGCTCACAGGGGTTCCAAACCGGGGAGCTGTTTTTT	CASSQGFQTGELFF
TRBV7-7	TRBJ1-4	.	few	TGTGCTAGCAGCCCGGGGGAGCGGGATGAAAAACTGTTTTTT	CASSPGERDEKLFF
TRBV23-1	TRBJ2-3	.	.	TGCGCCAGCAGTCCGGAGGGGGGGGCGGGTGAGGCAGATACGCAGTATTTT	CASSPEGGAGEADTQYF
TRBV18	TRBJ2-3	TRBD1	once	TGTGCCAGCTCACCGGATCAATCAAGGACAGGAGTCACAGATACGCAGTATTTT	CASSPDQSRTGVTDTQYF
TRBV11-3	TRBJ2-3	.	.	TGTGCCAGCAGCTCAGGGAAGGGGTCAGATACGCAGTATTTT	CASSSGKGSDTQYF
TRBV21-1	TRBJ2-3	.	.	TGTGCCAGCAGCAATTTTGATGGGGAAGCGGGCCCGGGCACAGATACGCAGTATTTT	CASSNFDGEAGPGTDTQYF
TRBV6-6	TRBJ2-1	.	.	TGTGCCAGCAGTCCCTGGTGGAGCTCCTACAATGAGCAGTTCTTC	CASSPWWSSYNEQFF
TRBV5-5	TRBJ1-2	.	.	TGTGCCAGCAGCTTTACGACGGACACTAACTATGGCTACACCTTC	CASSFTTDTNYGYTF
TRBV11-1	TRBJ2-3	.	.	TGTGCCAGCAGCTCGTGGAGGGGCACAGATACGCAGTATTTT	CASSSWRGTDTQYF
TRBV7-6	TRBJ2-5	.	.	TGTGCCAGCAGCTTAGTGTGGGACTTTTCAGAGACCCAGTACTTC	CASSLVWDFSETQYF
TRBV5-1	TRBJ2-1	.	once	TGCGCCAGCAGCCTGGACGCGGGAACCTACAATGAGCAGTTCTTC	CASSLDAGTYNEQFF
TRBV29-1	TRBJ2-1	TRBD2	.	TGCAGCGTGATCGGGACTACCCTAAGAAGCTCCTACAATGAGCAGTTCTTC	CSVIGTTLRSSYNEQFF
TRBV14	TRBJ1-3	.	.	TGTGCCAGCAGCCTACGGTTGACCGCGGGGGGAAACACCATATATTTT	CASSLRLTAGGNTIYF
TRBV6-6	TRBJ2-2	TRBD2	.	TGTGCCAGCCGGACTAGCGGGAGGGCCTCCGGGGAGCTGTTTTTT	CASRTSGRASGELFF
TRBV7-2	TRBJ2-7	TRBD2	.	TGTGCCAGCAGCTCTAGCGGGTCCTACGAGCAGTACTTC	CASSSSGSYEQYF
TRBV7-7	TRBJ1-3	.	.	TGTGCTAGCAGCTTAGCCCCAGGGTCTGGAAACACCATATATTTT	CASSLAPGSGNTIYF
TRBV29-1	TRBJ2-7	.	.	TGCAGCGCCTCGGGCCCGGACAGCCTTTACGAGCAGTACTTC	CSASGPDSLYEQYF
TRBV10-2	TRBJ2-7	.	.	TGCGCCAGCAGTCTGGACAGCTACGAGCAGTACTTC	CASSLDSYEQYF
TRBV28	TRBJ2-3	.	once	TGTGCCTCGGCCGTAGCGGAACGCACAGATACGCAGTATTTT	CASAVAERTDTQYF
TRBV5-8	TRBJ2-1	TRBD2	few	TGTGCCAGCAGCGATGGGACTAGCGGGGGGGAAAATGAGCAGTTCTTC	CASSDGTSGGENEQFF
TRBV11-2	TRBJ2-3	.	.	TGTGCCATCACAGCGGGTCCCGGCACAGATACGCAGTATTTT	CAITAGPGTDTQYF
TRBV7-2	TRBJ1-3	.	.	TGTGCCAGCAGCTTACAGGGAGGTGGAAACACCATATATTTT	CASSLQGGGNTIYF
TRBV21-1	TRBJ2-1	.	.	TGTGCCAGCAGCAAGGGACTAGCGGGGGAAAATGAGCAGTTCTTC	CASSKGLAGENEQFF
TRBV7-9	TRBJ1-2	.	.	TGTGCCAGCAGCTGGTCCATACAGGGTTTCGGTGGCTACACCTTC	CASSWSIQGFGGYTF
TRBV2	TRBJ2-7	.	.	TGTGCCAGCAGTGTTGCGGTCGCCTACGAGCAGTACTTC	CASSVAVAYEQYF
TRBV11-2	TRBJ2-1	TRBD2	.	TGTGCCAGCAGGTTACTAGCGGGAGGCTTCAGCTCCTACAATGAGCAGTTCTTC	CASRLLAGGFSSYNEQFF
TRBV7-2	TRBJ2-5	.	.	TGTGCCAGCAGCCGCCAGCGTGAGCAAGAGACCCAGTACTTC	CASSRQREQETQYF
TRBV6-6	TRBJ2-2	TRBD2	.	TGTGCCAGCAGACCTAGCGGGCCCCAGTATGGGGAGCTGTTTTTT	CASRPSGPQYGELFF
TRBV27	TRBJ2-2	.	.	TGTGCCAGCAGTGACGGGACACTTCACGGCCCCGGGGAGCTGTTTTTT	CASSDGTLHGPGELFF
TRBV14	TRBJ2-7	.	.	TGTGCCAGCAGCCAAGATCGAACCCCCTACGAGCAGTACTTC	CASSQDRTPYEQYF
TRBV4-3	TRBJ2-1	TRBD2	few	TGCGCCAGCAGCCAAGATTCAGGACTAGCGGGAGGGGGGTCCTACAATGAGCAGTTCTTC	CASSQDSGLAGGGSYNEQFF
TRBV7-9	TRBJ1-2	TRBD1	.	TGTGCCAGCAGCGAGGCTGGGACAGGGTCGGGCTACACCTTC	CASSEAGTGSGYTF